The 20 T cell receptor beta chains reported below all come from one sample, sequenced in a study of response to subunit inactivated influenza vaccine (dated by TCRdb to the late 2010s). The library was prepared using RT-PCR. The sequencing machine was an Illumina HiSeq 2500. TCRdb reran the public reads through fastp at Q25 and MiXCR, keeping productive beta chains. Every distinct CDR3 protein forms one entry, paired with its most common genes and DNA. This sample has 500,000 to 550,000 distinct CDR3 sequences in its table, and about 8% of those were observed once. The ten largest clones capture 13% of the sample. Sequenced material: PBMCs from blood, taken 23 months after vaccination. All receptors come from a man aged 50 to 75 who received an inactivated influenza vaccine. Donor details come from another sample of the same person, matched by shared clones.

This clonotype was counted between two and nine times. This chain uses TRBV11-2 with TRBJ2-4; 9 nucleotides align to TRBD1. With 0 bases clipped from V and 7 bases from J, the junction kept 7 bases outside the gene matches. Germline V gene sequence: CDR1 SGHAT, CDR2 FQNNGV. This CDR3 is built from 16 residues. CDR3 residues: CASSLDWGDRENIQYF. The CDR3 region has the DNA TGTGCCAGCAGCTTAGATTGGGGGGACAGGGAGAACATTCAGTACTTC.

This clonotype has a count of ten or more. This chain joins TRBV6-1 and TRBJ1-1, with D uncertain. The CDR3 sequence is 15 residues long. The germline V gene encodes CDR1 MNHNS and CDR2 SASEGT. V dropped 6 bases and J dropped 2 bases, with 16 bases sitting between them. The CDR3, as DNA: TGTGCCAGCAGACGTAGGAGGCCGGTTAACACTGAAGCTTTCTTT. Its translation: CASRRRRPVNTEAFF.

This clonotype was seen a handful of times. The chain couples TRBV6-1 to TRBJ2-5; TRBD1 agrees at 8 bases. This CDR3 region has 14 residues. J was trimmed by 1 base and V by 7 bases; bases with no gene match: 5. Germline-derived CDR1 and CDR2 are MNHNS and SASEGT. The CDR3 is CASNLDRGQETQYF. Written as DNA, the CDR3 is TGTGCCAGCAACCTAGACAGGGGCCAAGAGACCCAGTACTTC.

The table lists this clonotype with a few counts. The rearrangement links TRBV12-3 or TRBV12-4 to TRBJ2-2, with a tentative D call TRBD2 (5 bases). The CDR3 sequence is 16 residues long. V was shortened by 8 bases and J by 1 base, with 17 bases between the two germline ends. The CDR3: CASRPGKGRNTGELFF. The CDR3 region has the DNA TGTGCCAGCCGCCCGGGGAAGGGTCGGAACACCGGGGAGCTGTTTTTT.

The CDR3 DNA follows: TGTGCCAGCAGTTCTCTAGCGGGAGAAAAGACCCAGTACTTC. Translating gives CASSSLAGEKTQYF. V is TRBV28 and J is TRBJ2-5, with TRBD2 matching 10 bases. Germline lookup yields CDR1 MDHEN and CDR2 SYDVKM. CDR3 length: 14 residues. Losses at the gene ends were 4 bases for V and 6 bases for J; bases not matched to a gene: 5.

This clonotype was recorded at least ten times. This chain links TRBV29-1 with TRBJ2-7; D might be TRBD2 (5 bases). From germline, CDR1 is SQVTM and CDR2 ANQGSEA. V lost 3 bases and J 6 bases, leaving 21 bases between the germline ends. This CDR3 is 15 amino acids long. Written as DNA, the CDR3 is TGCAGCGTTGAGGTGTTTCTACCGGGTGGAGGCGAGCAGTACTTC. Translated, it gives CSVEVFLPGGGEQYF.

This clonotype has a count of ten or more. The V call is TRBV14, the J call TRBJ1-1; the D is unclear. This CDR3 region has 13 residues. V was cut by 8 bases and J by 1 base, with 11 bases left in between. Germline lookup yields CDR1 SGHDN and CDR2 FVKESK. The CDR3 region has the DNA TGTGCCAGCGGCCTAGGGAAGAACACTGAAGCTTTCTTT. It codes for CASGLGKNTEAFF.

This clonotype was detected only a few times. This sequence joins TRBV7-2 and TRBJ2-4; D possibly corresponds to TRBD1 (5 bases). This CDR3 is built from 14 residues. The ends were cut back, 5 bases at V and 4 bases at J, with 12 bases in the middle. Germline CDR1 is SGHTA and CDR2 is FQGNSA. The CDR3 DNA follows: TGTGCCAGCAGCCCACGGACATTTAAAAACATTCAGTACTTC. Translated: CASSPRTFKNIQYF.

This clonotype appeared many times. The genes are TRBV4-3 and TRBJ1-1; TRBD1 might be the D (5 bases). The CDR3 is 15 residues long. Looked up from germline, CDR1 is LGHNA and CDR2 is YSLEER. The V and J ends lost 0 bases and 0 bases respectively, with 8 bases between them. CDR3 nucleotides: TGCGCCAGCAGCCAAGAGACAGCGTTGAACACTGAAGCTTTCTTT. This encodes CASSQETALNTEAFF.

This clonotype was seen ten or more times. This chain uses TRBV7-6 with TRBJ2-7; D is possibly TRBD1 (7 bases). The V gene's germline CDR1 is SGHVS and CDR2 FNYEAQ. This CDR3 comprises 14 residues. V dropped 2 bases and J dropped 2 bases, with 10 bases sitting between them. The CDR3 sequence is CASSLRGTAYEQYF. The DNA of the CDR3 is TGTGCCAGCAGCTTACGGGGGACAGCCTACGAGCAGTACTTC.

This clonotype was counted only a few times. This chain links TRBV27 with TRBJ1-2; a possible D gene is TRBD1 (5 bases). CDR1 MNHEY and CDR2 SMNVEV come from the germline V gene (reference sequence). The CDR3 runs to 16 residues. V gave up 5 bases and J gave up 8 bases, with 24 bases separating them. The CDR3 sequence: CASSEVGALVVSGYTF. Here the CDR3 DNA reads TGTGCCAGCAGTGAAGTAGGGGCCTTAGTGGTGAGCGGCTACACCTTC.

The CDR3 loop reads CSVGTQGTEAFF. CDR3 DNA sequence: TGCAGCGTTGGGACGCAGGGCACTGAAGCTTTCTTT. The V gene is TRBV29-1, the J gene TRBJ1-1, with TRBD1 as a possible D gene (5 bases). Germline V gives CDR1 SQVTM, CDR2 ANQGSEA. There are 12 residues in the CDR3. The V end lost 4 bases, the J end lost 4 bases, and 10 bases lay between the germline ends.

This chain links TRBV12-3 or TRBV12-4 with TRBJ1-5; D might be TRBD1 (5 bases). V gave up 7 bases and J gave up 0 bases, with 13 bases separating them. CDR3 length equals 15 residues. Written as DNA, the CDR3 is TGTGCCAGCAAAGTGGGGCCCTCTAGCAATCAGCCCCAGCATTTT. This codes for CASKVGPSSNQPQHF.

This clonotype was counted ten times or more. The genes are TRBV18 and TRBJ2-1, with D perhaps TRBD2 (5 bases). The CDR3 consists of 13 residues. The germline V gene encodes CDR1 KGHSH and CDR2 LQKENI. Trimming took 3 bases from V and 6 from J, leaving 9 bases between them. The CDR3 region has the DNA TGTGCCAGCTCACCCACTAGTGTCAATGAGCAGTTCTTC. It encodes CASSPTSVNEQFF. The full variable domain, completed using reference TRBV18 and TRBJ2-1, is NAGVMQNPRHLVRRRGQEARLRCSPMKGHSHVYWYRQLPEEGLKFMVYLQKENIIDESGMPKERFSAEFPKEGPSILRIQQVVRGDSAAYFCASSPTSVNEQFFGPGTRLTVL.

This clonotype was seen repeatedly, ten times or more. The V and J genes are TRBV11-2 and TRBJ2-1; 9 bases map to TRBD2. J gave up 9 bases and V 3 bases, and 3 bases lay outside the gene matches. CDR1 SGHAT and CDR2 FQNNGV come from the germline V gene. The CDR3 consists of 13 residues. The chain's CDR3 is CASSFSGRGEQFF. The CDR3 DNA is TGTGCCAGCAGCTTTAGCGGGAGAGGTGAGCAGTTCTTC.

This clonotype has more than one count but fewer than ten. The genes are TRBV7-7 and TRBJ2-1, with no clear D. Germline values: CDR1 SSHAT, CDR2 FNYEAQ (reference sequence). This CDR3 region has 13 residues. Trimming stripped 8 bases from V and 0 bases from J, with 8 bases between. CDR3 coding DNA: TGTGCCAGCGGTCCCCTCTCCTACAATGAGCAGTTCTTC. Its protein product is CASGPLSYNEQFF. Supplemented by reference TRBV7-7 and TRBJ2-1, the full variable domain reads GAGVSQSPRYKVTKRGQDVTLRCDPISSHATLYWYQQALGQGPEFLTYFNYEAQPDKSGLPSDRFSAERPEGSISTLTIQRTEQRDSAMYRCASGPLSYNEQFFGPGTRLTVL.

The sample holds a few counts of this clonotype. CDR3 in DNA: TGCGCCAGCAGCGCTACCCCGGGGGAGGGGAACATTCAGTACTTC. Its protein product is CASSATPGEGNIQYF. This rearrangement joins TRBV5-1 to TRBJ2-4, with 7 bases aligning to TRBD2. Germline V gene lookup returns CDR1 SGHRS and CDR2 YFSETQ. The CDR3 contains 15 residues. V shed 4 bases, J shed 7 bases, and the junction held 11 bases outside the gene matches.

This chain links TRBV18 with TRBJ2-1; D not certain. V was trimmed by 4 bases and J by 6 bases, leaving 22 bases between them. This CDR3 is built from 17 residues. Germline CDR1 and CDR2: KGHSH and LQKENI. Here the CDR3 reads CASSLVAAPWVANEQFF. Here the CDR3 DNA reads TGTGCCAGCTCACTAGTTGCGGCGCCCTGGGTTGCCAATGAGCAGTTCTTC. The variable domain in full, with the rest retrieved from reference TRBV18 and TRBJ2-1, is NAGVMQNPRHLVRRRGQEARLRCSPMKGHSHVYWYRQLPEEGLKFMVYLQKENIIDESGMPKERFSAEFPKEGPSILRIQQVVRGDSAAYFCASSLVAAPWVANEQFFGPGTRLTVL.

Here the CDR3 reads CASSHRSGEDTQYF. Written as DNA, the CDR3 is TGTGCCAGCAGCCATAGATCTGGGGAAGATACGCAGTATTTT. The chain carries TRBV3-1 and TRBJ2-3; D remains unclear. V shed 3 bases and J shed 5 bases, with 12 bases lying between them. Germline lookup yields CDR1 LGHDT and CDR2 YNNKEL (reference sequence). This CDR3 spans 14 amino acids.

This clonotype showed up many times. The J gene is TRBJ2-5, the V gene TRBV18; no clear D. With 8 bases removed from V and 0 bases from J, the gap between germline ends came to 7 bases. The V gene's germline CDR1 is KGHSH and CDR2 LQKENI. The CDR3 sequence is 12 residues long. Written as DNA, the CDR3 is TGTGCCAGCAGTCCCAACCAAGAGACCCAGTACTTC. This translates into CASSPNQETQYF.